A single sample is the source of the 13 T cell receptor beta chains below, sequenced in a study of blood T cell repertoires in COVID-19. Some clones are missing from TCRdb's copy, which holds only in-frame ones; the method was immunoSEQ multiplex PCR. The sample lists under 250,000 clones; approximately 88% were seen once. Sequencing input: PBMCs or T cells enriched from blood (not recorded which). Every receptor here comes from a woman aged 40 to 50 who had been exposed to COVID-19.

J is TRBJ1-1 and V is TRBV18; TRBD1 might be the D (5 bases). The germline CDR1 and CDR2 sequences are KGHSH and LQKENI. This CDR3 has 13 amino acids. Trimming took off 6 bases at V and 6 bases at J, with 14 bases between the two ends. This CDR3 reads CASSHDSLSEAFF. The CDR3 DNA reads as TGTGCCAGCTCTCATGACAGCCTATCTGAAGCTTTCTTT.

This CDR3 reads CASSLASGAGDEQFF. CDR3 sequence (DNA): TGTGCCAGCAGCTTAGCGAGCGGGGCAGGAGATGAGCAGTTCTTC. The chain uses TRBV7-7 and TRBJ2-1, with 7 bases fitting TRBD2. Germline CDR1 and CDR2: SSHAT and FNYEAQ (reference sequence). The CDR3 covers 15 residues. With V trimmed by 0 bases and J by 8 bases, 7 bases remained unmatched. Combining the CDR3 with reference TRBV7-7 and TRBJ2-1 gives the whole variable domain GAGVSQSPRYKVTKRGQDVTLRCDPISSHATLYWYQQALGQGPEFLTYFNYEAQPDKSGLPSDRFSAERPEGSISTLTIQRTEQRDSAMYRCASSLASGAGDEQFFGPGTRLTVL.

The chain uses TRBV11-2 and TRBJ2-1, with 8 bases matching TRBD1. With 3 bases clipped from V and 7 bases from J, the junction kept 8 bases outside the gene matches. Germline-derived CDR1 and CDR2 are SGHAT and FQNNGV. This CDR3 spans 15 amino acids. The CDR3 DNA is TGTGCCAGCAGCTTGGGTCAGGGGGCCGGGAATGAGCAGTTCTTC. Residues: CASSLGQGAGNEQFF.

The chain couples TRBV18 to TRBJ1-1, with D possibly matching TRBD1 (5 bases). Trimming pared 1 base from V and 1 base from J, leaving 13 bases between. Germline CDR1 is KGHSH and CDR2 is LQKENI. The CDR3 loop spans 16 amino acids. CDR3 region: CASSPRGGTPNTEAFF. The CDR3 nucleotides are TGTGCCAGCTCACCACGGGGCGGGACGCCGAACACTGAAGCTTTCTTT.

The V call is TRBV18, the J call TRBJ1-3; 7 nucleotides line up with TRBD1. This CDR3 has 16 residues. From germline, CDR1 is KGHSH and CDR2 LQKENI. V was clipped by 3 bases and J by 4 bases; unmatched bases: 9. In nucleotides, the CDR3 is TGTGCCAGCTCACCCCCCCAGGGGGTACGGGGAAACACCATATATTTT. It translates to CASSPPQGVRGNTIYF.

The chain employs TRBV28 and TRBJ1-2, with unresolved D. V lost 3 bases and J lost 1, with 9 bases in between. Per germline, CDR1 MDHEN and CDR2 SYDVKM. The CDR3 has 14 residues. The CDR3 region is CASSFRGGNYGYTF. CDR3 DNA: TGTGCCAGCAGTTTTCGTGGCGGTAACTATGGCTACACCTTC.

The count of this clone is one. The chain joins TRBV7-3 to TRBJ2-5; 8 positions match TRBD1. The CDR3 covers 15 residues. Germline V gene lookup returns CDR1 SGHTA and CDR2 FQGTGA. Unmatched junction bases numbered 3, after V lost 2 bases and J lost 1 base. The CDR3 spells CASSLGQGFQETQYF. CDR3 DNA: TGTGCCAGCAGCTTAGGACAGGGATTCCAAGAGACCCAGTACTTC.

CDR3 loop: CASSFGASGYSPDTQYF. CDR3 coding DNA: TGTGCCAGCAGCTTTGGGGCTAGCGGGTATTCTCCAGATACGCAGTATTTT. This rearrangement joins TRBV5-4 to TRBJ2-3; 8 bases line up with TRBD2. V gave up 2 bases and J gave up 4 bases; unmatched junction bases: 12. Germline CDR1 reads SGHNT; CDR2 reads YYREEE (reference sequence). This CDR3 region has 17 residues.

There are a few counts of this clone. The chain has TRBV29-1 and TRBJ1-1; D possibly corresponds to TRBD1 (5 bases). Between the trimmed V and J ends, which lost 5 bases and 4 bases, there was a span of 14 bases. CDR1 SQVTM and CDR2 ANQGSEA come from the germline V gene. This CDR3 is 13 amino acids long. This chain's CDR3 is CSVTQGPGTEAFF. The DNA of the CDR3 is TGCAGCGTTACCCAGGGCCCGGGCACTGAAGCTTTCTTT.

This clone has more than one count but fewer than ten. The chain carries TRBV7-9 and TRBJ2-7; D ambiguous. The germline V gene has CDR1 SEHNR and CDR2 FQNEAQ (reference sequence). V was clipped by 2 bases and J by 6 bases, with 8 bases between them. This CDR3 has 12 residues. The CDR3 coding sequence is TGTGCCAGCAGCTTATCCACGGGCGAGCAGTACGTC. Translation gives CASSLSTGEQYV.

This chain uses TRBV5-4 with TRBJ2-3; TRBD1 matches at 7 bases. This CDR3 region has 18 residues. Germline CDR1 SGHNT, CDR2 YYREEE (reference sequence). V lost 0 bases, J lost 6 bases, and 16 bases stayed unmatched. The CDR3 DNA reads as TGTGCCAGCAGCTTGGATGGCAGGGGTGTGAGGGACAGCGATACGCAGTATTTT. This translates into CASSLDGRGVRDSDTQYF.

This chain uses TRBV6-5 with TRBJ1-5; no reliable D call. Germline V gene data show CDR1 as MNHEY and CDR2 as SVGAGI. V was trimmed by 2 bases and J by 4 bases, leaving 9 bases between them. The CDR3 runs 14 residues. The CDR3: CASSYGGRNQPQHF. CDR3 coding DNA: TGTGCCAGCAGTTACGGTGGCAGGAATCAGCCCCAGCATTTT.

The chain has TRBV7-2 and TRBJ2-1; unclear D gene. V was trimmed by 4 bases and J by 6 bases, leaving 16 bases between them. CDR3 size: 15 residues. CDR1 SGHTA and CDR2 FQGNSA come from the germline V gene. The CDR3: CASSSQPLTLNEQFF. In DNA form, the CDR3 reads TGTGCCAGCAGCTCCCAACCGCTCACTCTCAATGAGCAGTTCTTC. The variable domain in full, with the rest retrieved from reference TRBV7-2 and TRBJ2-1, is GAGVSQSPSNKVTEKGKDVELRCDPISGHTALYWYRQSLGQGLEFLIYFQGNSAPDKSGLPSDRFSAERTGGSVSTLTIQRTQQEDSAVYLCASSSQPLTLNEQFFGPGTRLTVL.